One T cell receptor beta chain is described in this entry. Followed longitudinally, the Seattle patients had been enrolled during active infection. These data are taken from a study of blood T cell repertoires in COVID-19. Study summary: Whether acute or convalescent, the COVID-19 samples came from the United States, Italy and Spain.

Sequencing was performed with immunoSEQ multiplex PCR; in TCRdb, only in-frame clones are kept and a portion is missing. The sample consists of hundreds of thousands of clones, about 91% of them appearing once. Germline V lookup: CDR1 ENHRY, CDR2 SYGVKD. J gave up 0 bases and V 6 bases, and 7 bases lay outside the gene matches. This CDR3 is built from 15 residues. The sample was peripheral blood. This TCR derives from a woman aged 50 to 60 with COVID-19, enrolled during active disease. The chain recombines TRBV10-3 with TRBJ2-7; the match to TRBD1 covers 8 bases. The CDR3 loop is CAIRGAGGSSYEQYF. The CDR3 coding sequence is TGTGCCATCAGGGGGGCAGGGGGCTCCTCCTACGAGCAGTACTTC.